The 14 T cell receptor beta chains listed next were all sequenced from one sample in a study of T cells in tuberculosis. The table came from immunoSEQ multiplex PCR; TCRdb's copy has only in-frame clones and leaves some out. The sample lists about 49,000 clones, over 90% occurring once. Noted time point: new active TB diagnosis, blood taken before or within 7 days of starting treatment. This material consisted of PBMCs, taken at tuberculosis diagnosis. The receptor set was obtained from an adult with tuberculosis.

This chain connects TRBV2 to TRBJ2-2, with D hard to call. V lost 8 bases to trimming and J lost 7 bases, with 8 bases between them. The germline CDR1 and CDR2 sequences are SNHLY and FYNNEI. This CDR3 contains 11 residues. The CDR3 region has the DNA TGTGCCAGCCAAGCCATCGGGGAGCTGTTTTTT. It specifies CASQAIGELFF. Full variable domain (missing parts from reference TRBV2 and TRBJ2-2): EPEVTQTPSHQVTQMGQEVILRCVPISNHLYFYWYRQILGQKVEFLVSFYNNEISEKSEIFDDQFSVERPDGSNFTLKIRSTKLEDSAMYFCASQAIGELFFGEGSRLTVL.

The chain employs TRBV9 and TRBJ1-2, with D perhaps TRBD1 (5 bases). The CDR3 runs 13 residues. CDR1 and CDR2 (germline): SGDLS, YYNGEE. V was clipped by 0 bases and J by 2 bases, with 5 bases between them. DNA for the CDR3: TGTGCCAGCAGCGTAGGACAGAACTATGGCTACACCTTC. Amino acids: CASSVGQNYGYTF.

The chain carries TRBV5-1 and TRBJ1-5, with D maybe TRBD1 (5 bases). CDR3 size: 14 residues. Germline V gene lookup returns CDR1 SGHRS and CDR2 YFSETQ. V lost 3 bases to trimming and J lost 7 bases, with 14 bases between them. In nucleotides, the CDR3 is TGCGCCAGCAGCTGGGGAGGGGAGGGACAGCCCCAGCATTTT. It yields the protein CASSWGGEGQPQHF.

The chain links TRBV11-1 to TRBJ1-1; D ambiguous. The CDR3 runs 13 residues. The germline V gene encodes CDR1 SGHAT and CDR2 FQDESV (reference sequence). With 3 bases removed from V and 3 bases from J, the gap between germline ends came to 8 bases. CDR3 residues: CASSLRRYTEAFF. The CDR3, as DNA: TGTGCCAGCAGCTTGCGGCGGTACACTGAAGCTTTCTTT.

This rearrangement joins TRBV5-5 to TRBJ1-5; 8 nucleotides line up with TRBD1. This CDR3 comprises 16 residues. CDR1 and CDR2 (germline): SGHKS, YYEKEE (reference sequence). Trimming at V came to 1 base and at J to 5 bases, leaving 8 bases not matched to a gene. In DNA form, the CDR3 reads TGTGCCAGCAGCTTGCGGCCGCAGGGGGCCTATCAGCCCCAGCATTTT. Encoded protein: CASSLRPQGAYQPQHF.

The chain recombines TRBV7-3 with TRBJ2-7, with 10 bases fitting TRBD2. V shed 1 base, J shed 6 bases, and the junction held 3 bases outside the gene matches. CDR3 length equals 14 residues. Germline CDR1 reads SGHTA; CDR2 reads FQGTGA. The CDR3 nucleotides are TGTGCCAGCAGCTTAAGAGCGGGAGGGGGCGAGCAGTACTTC. This encodes CASSLRAGGGEQYF.

The rearrangement joins TRBV27 to TRBJ1-5, with 8 bases that match TRBD1. After removal of 5 bases from V and 9 bases from J, the junction contained 6 bases not matched to a gene. Germline CDR1 reads MNHEY; CDR2 reads SMNVEV (reference sequence). The CDR3 totals 13 residues. CDR3 DNA sequence: TGTGCCAGCAGTGACAGGGGTACTGGGCCCCAGCATTTT. Translated: CASSDRGTGPQHF.

V usage is TRBV5-1 and J usage is TRBJ1-1, with 8 bases identical to TRBD1. The V segment lost 0 bases and the J segment 4 bases; nucleotides outside the gene matches: 5. CDR3 length equals 15 residues. Germline assignment: CDR1 SGHRS and CDR2 YFSETQ. CDR3 DNA sequence: TGCGCCAGCAGCTTGGCACAGGGGGAGAGCACTGAAGCTTTCTTT. Protein: CASSLAQGESTEAFF. The full variable domain, rest sourced from reference TRBV5-1 and TRBJ1-1, is KAGVTQTPRYLIKTRGQQVTLSCSPISGHRSVSWYQQTPGQGLQFLFEYFSETQRNKGNFPGRFSGRQFSNSRSEMNVSTLELGDSALYLCASSLAQGESTEAFFGQGTRLTVV.

The CDR3 DNA is TGTGCCAGCAGTTTAACCAGGGAAGAGACCCAGTACTTC. Its translation is CASSLTREETQYF. J is TRBJ2-5 and V is TRBV28; a weak D match, TRBD1 (5 bases). CDR1 MDHEN and CDR2 SYDVKM come from the germline V gene. The ends were cut back, 2 bases at V and 3 bases at J, with 7 bases in the middle. CDR3 length: 13 amino acids.

The rearrangement links TRBV28 to TRBJ2-7; 12 bases fit TRBD1. Germline assignment: CDR1 MDHEN and CDR2 SYDVKM. CDR3 length: 16 residues. Losses at the gene ends were 5 bases for V and 6 bases for J; bases not matched to a gene: 11. As DNA, the CDR3 is TGTGCCAGCAGTCTTGCCGGGACAGGGGGCGCGGCCGAGCAGTACTTC. Encoded protein: CASSLAGTGGAAEQYF.

The rearrangement joins TRBV19 to TRBJ2-7, with 8 bases that match TRBD1. Germline assignment: CDR1 LNHDA and CDR2 SQIVND (reference sequence). With V trimmed by 5 bases and J by 6 bases, 3 bases remained unmatched. There are 12 residues in the CDR3. CDR3 sequence (DNA): TGTGCCAGTAGTTACACAGGGGGCGAGCAGTACTTC. Protein product: CASSYTGGEQYF.

The chain has TRBV6-1 and TRBJ2-1; tentatively, D is TRBD2 (6 bases). The CDR3 has 14 amino acids. Per the germline V gene, CDR1 is MNHNS and CDR2 is SASEGT. Trimming left V 7 bases short and J 2 bases short, with 12 bases between. CDR3 protein: CASTRDLAYNEQFF. Written as DNA, the CDR3 is TGTGCCAGCACCAGGGACTTAGCCTACAATGAGCAGTTCTTC.

The chain links TRBV9 to TRBJ2-5, with D perhaps TRBD2 (5 bases). From germline, CDR1 is SGDLS and CDR2 YYNGEE. CDR3 length: 14 amino acids. V dropped 0 bases and J dropped 5 bases, with 11 bases sitting between them. The CDR3 region has the DNA TGTGCCAGCAGCGTAGACGGTGTAGCGGAGACCCAGTACTTC. It encodes CASSVDGVAETQYF.

The chain is built from TRBV7-9 and TRBJ2-7; TRBD1 is a possible D gene (6 bases). The length of the CDR3 is 14 residues. Trimming stripped 4 bases from V and 2 bases from J, with 12 bases between. Germline assignment: CDR1 SEHNR and CDR2 FQNEAQ (reference sequence). CDR3 sequence reads: CASSSPGVPYEQYF. In DNA, the CDR3 is TGTGCCAGCAGCTCCCCAGGGGTACCCTACGAGCAGTACTTC.